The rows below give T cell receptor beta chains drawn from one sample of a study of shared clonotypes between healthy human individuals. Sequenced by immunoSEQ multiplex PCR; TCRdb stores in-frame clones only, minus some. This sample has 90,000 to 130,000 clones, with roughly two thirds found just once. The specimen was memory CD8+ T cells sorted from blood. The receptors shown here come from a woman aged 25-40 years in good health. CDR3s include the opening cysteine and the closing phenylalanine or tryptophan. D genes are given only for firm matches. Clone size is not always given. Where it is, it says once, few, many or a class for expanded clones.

CDR3 protein: CASSMGRIYTGELFF
CDR3 DNA: TGTGCCAGTAGTATGGGACGGATCTACACCGGGGAGCTGTTTTTT
clone size: .
J gene: TRBJ2-2
D gene: .
V gene: TRBV19

CDR3 protein: CASSPQGAIGEQYF
CDR3 DNA: TGTGCCAGCAGTCCCCAGGGGGCGATTGGCGAGCAGTACTTC
clone size: once
J gene: TRBJ2-7
D gene: TRBD1
V gene: TRBV2

CDR3 protein: CASSIIYRGLTNYGYTF
CDR3 DNA: TGTGCCAGCAGCATAATTTACCGGGGACTAACTAACTATGGCTACACCTTC
clone size: .
J gene: TRBJ1-2
D gene: .
V gene: TRBV5-4

CDR3 protein: CASSEVSAAGGGNEQFF
CDR3 DNA: TGTGCCAGCAGTGAAGTGTCTGCGGCAGGGGGGGGCAATGAGCAGTTCTTC
clone size: once
J gene: TRBJ2-1
D gene: .
V gene: TRBV6-1

CDR3 protein: CASSPIAGTGIVKQYF
CDR3 DNA: TGTGCCAGCAGTCCCATCGCCGGGACAGGGATCGTAAAGCAGTACTTC
clone size: .
J gene: TRBJ2-7
D gene: TRBD1
V gene: TRBV27

CDR3 protein: CASSLRLATNEKLFF
CDR3 DNA: TGTGCCAGCTCACTCAGGTTGGCAACTAATGAAAAACTGTTTTTT
clone size: .
J gene: TRBJ1-4
D gene: .
V gene: TRBV18

CDR3 protein: CASSESWTPSADTQYF
CDR3 DNA: TGTGCCAGCAGTGAGTCATGGACCCCGAGCGCAGATACGCAGTATTTT
clone size: .
J gene: TRBJ2-3
D gene: .
V gene: TRBV25-1

CDR3 protein: CASSRSTDTQYF
CDR3 DNA: TGTGCCAGCAGCCGGAGCACAGATACGCAGTATTTT
clone size: .
J gene: TRBJ2-3
D gene: .
V gene: TRBV5-8

CDR3 protein: CASSGVAGEIGELFF
CDR3 DNA: TGTGCCAGCAGCGGTGTTGCGGGAGAGATCGGGGAGCTGTTTTTT
clone size: many
J gene: TRBJ2-2
D gene: TRBD2
V gene: TRBV6-4

CDR3 protein: CASAQSLAGGDEQFF
CDR3 DNA: TGTGCCAGCGCCCAATCGCTAGCGGGAGGCGATGAGCAGTTCTTC
clone size: few
J gene: TRBJ2-1
D gene: TRBD2
V gene: TRBV6-4

CDR3 protein: CASSQDLLTGGPLGELFF
CDR3 DNA: TGCGCCAGCAGCCAAGATCTTCTGACAGGGGGGCCCCTCGGGGAGCTGTTTTTT
clone size: .
J gene: TRBJ2-2
D gene: TRBD1
V gene: TRBV4-1

CDR3 protein: CSVKDRVGVNTEAFF
CDR3 DNA: TGCAGCGTTAAGGACCGCGTAGGAGTGAACACTGAAGCTTTCTTT
clone size: .
J gene: TRBJ1-1
D gene: .
V gene: TRBV29-1

CDR3 protein: CASTERGYEQYF
CDR3 DNA: TGTGCCAGCACGGAGCGGGGCTACGAGCAGTACTTC
clone size: .
J gene: TRBJ2-7
D gene: TRBD2
V gene: TRBV6-1

CDR3 protein: CASGTGEQETQYF
CDR3 DNA: TGTGCCAGCGGAACGGGAGAGCAAGAGACCCAGTACTTC
clone size: .
J gene: TRBJ2-5
D gene: .
V gene: TRBV13

CDR3 protein: CASSLTGGSQPQHF
CDR3 DNA: TGTGCCAGCAGTTTGACAGGGGGGAGCCAGCCCCAGCATTTT
clone size: .
J gene: TRBJ1-5
D gene: TRBD1
V gene: TRBV27

CDR3 protein: CSVRRDLNTEAFF
CDR3 DNA: TGCAGCGTGCGCAGGGATCTGAACACTGAAGCTTTCTTT
clone size: .
J gene: TRBJ1-1
D gene: .
V gene: TRBV29-1